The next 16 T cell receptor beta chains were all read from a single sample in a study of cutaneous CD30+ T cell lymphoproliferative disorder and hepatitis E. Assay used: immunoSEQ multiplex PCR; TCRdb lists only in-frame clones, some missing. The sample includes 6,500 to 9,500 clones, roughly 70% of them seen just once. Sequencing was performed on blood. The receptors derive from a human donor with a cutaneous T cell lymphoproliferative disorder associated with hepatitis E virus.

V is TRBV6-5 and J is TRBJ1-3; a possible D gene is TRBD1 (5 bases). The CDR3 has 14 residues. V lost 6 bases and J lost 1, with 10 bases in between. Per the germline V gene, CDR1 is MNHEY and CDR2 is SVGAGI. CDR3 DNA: TGTGCCAGCAGGAATGGGGGGTCTGGAAACACCATATATTTT. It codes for CASRNGGSGNTIYF.

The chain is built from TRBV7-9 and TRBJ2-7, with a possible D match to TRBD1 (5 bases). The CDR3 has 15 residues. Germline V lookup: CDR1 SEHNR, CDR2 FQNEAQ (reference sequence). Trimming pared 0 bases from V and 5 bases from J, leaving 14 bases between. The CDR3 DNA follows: TGTGCCAGCAGCTTAGCGCGGCAGGGTGGCGACGAGCAGTACTTC. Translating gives CASSLARQGGDEQYF.

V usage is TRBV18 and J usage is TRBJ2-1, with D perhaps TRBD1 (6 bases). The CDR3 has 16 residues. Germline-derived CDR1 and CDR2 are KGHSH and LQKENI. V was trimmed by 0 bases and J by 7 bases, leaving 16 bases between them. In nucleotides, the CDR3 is TGTGCCAGCTCACCACCGCGCAGGGGAGAAGAAAATGAGCAGTTCTTC. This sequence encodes CASSPPRRGEENEQFF.

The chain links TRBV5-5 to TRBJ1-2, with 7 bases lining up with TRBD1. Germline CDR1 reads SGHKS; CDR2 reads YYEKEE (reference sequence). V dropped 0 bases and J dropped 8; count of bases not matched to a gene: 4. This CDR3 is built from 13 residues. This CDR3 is CASSLEGTDGYTF. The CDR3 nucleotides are TGTGCCAGCAGCTTGGAGGGGACAGACGGCTACACCTTC.

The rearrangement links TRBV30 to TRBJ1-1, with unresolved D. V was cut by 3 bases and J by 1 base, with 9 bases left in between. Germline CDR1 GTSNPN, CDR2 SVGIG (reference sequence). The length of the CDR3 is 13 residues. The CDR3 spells CAWSWDENTEAFF. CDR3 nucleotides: TGTGCCTGGAGCTGGGATGAGAACACTGAAGCTTTCTTT.

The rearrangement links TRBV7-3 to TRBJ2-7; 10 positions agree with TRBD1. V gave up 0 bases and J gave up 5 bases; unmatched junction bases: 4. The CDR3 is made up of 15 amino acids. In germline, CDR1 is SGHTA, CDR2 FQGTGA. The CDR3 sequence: CASSLTGTGVDEQYF. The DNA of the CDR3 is TGTGCCAGCAGCTTAACTGGGACAGGGGTCGACGAGCAGTACTTC.

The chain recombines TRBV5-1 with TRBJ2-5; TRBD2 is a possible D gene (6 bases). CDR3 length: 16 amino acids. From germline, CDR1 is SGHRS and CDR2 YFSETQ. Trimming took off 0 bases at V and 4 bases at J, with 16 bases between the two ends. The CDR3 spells CASSLGGTDRGETQYF. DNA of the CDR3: TGCGCCAGCAGCTTGGGCGGGACCGATCGAGGAGAGACCCAGTACTTC.

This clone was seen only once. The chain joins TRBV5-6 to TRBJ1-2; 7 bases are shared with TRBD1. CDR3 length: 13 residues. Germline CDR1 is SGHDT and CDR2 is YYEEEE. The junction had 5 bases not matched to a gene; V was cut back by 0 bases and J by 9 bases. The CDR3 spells CASSLGDSNRYTF. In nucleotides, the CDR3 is TGTGCCAGCAGCTTGGGGGACAGTAATCGCTACACCTTC. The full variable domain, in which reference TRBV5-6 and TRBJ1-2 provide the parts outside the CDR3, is DAGVTQSPTHLIKTRGQQVTLRCSPKSGHDTVSWYQQALGQGPQFIFQYYEEEERQRGNFPDRFSGHQFPNYSSELNVNALLLGDSALYLCASSLGDSNRYTFGSGTRLTVV.

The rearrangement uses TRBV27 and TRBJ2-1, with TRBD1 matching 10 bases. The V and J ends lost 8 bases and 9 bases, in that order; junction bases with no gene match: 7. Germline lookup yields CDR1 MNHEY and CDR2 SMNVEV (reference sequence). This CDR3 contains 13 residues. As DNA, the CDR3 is TGTGCCAGCGCCTACGGACAGGGGGTTGAGCAGTTCTTC. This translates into CASAYGQGVEQFF.

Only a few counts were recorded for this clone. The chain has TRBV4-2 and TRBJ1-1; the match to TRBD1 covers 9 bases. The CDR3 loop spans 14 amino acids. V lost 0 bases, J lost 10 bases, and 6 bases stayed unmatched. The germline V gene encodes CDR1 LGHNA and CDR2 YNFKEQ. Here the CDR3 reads CASSQEWGQGRAFF. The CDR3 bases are TGTGCCAGCAGCCAAGAATGGGGACAGGGCCGAGCTTTCTTT.

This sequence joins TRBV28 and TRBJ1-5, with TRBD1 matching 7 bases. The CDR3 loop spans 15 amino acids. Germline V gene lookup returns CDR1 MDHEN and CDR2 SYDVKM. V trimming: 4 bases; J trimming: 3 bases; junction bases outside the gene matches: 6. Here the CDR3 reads CASSWRTGHNQPQHF. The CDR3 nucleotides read TGTGCCAGCAGTTGGAGGACAGGACACAATCAGCCCCAGCATTTT.

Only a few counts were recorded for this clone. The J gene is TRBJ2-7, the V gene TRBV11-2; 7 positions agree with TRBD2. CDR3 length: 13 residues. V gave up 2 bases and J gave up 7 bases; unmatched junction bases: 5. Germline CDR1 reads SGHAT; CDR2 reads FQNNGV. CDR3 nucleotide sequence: TGTGCCAGCAGCTTATCGGGGGGTTGGGAGCAGTACTTC. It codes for CASSLSGGWEQYF.

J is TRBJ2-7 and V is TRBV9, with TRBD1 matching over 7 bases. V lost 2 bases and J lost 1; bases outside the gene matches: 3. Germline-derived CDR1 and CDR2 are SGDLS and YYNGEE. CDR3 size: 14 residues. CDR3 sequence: CASSVKGASYEQYF. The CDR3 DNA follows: TGTGCCAGCAGCGTGAAGGGGGCGTCCTACGAGCAGTACTTC.

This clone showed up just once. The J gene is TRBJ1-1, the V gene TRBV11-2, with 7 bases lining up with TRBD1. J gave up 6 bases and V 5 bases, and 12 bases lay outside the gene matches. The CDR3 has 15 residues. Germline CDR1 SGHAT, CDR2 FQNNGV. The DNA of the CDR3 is TGTGCCAGCAGCACCTCGACAGGGATAGCTTCTGAAGCTTTCTTT. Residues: CASSTSTGIASEAFF.

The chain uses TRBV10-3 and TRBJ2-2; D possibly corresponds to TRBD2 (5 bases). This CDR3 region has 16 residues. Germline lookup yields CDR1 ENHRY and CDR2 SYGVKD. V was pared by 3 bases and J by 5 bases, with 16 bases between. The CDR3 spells CAISESYGVATGELFF. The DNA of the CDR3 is TGTGCCATCAGTGAATCGTACGGGGTCGCAACCGGGGAGCTGTTTTTT.

The CDR3 spells CASSSLVQAPEQYF. CDR3 coding DNA: TGTGCCAGCAGCTCCCTCGTACAGGCCCCCGAGCAGTACTTC. The rearrangement links TRBV7-9 to TRBJ2-7; possibly TRBD1 for D (5 bases). In germline, CDR1 is SEHNR, CDR2 FQNEAQ (reference sequence). V was pared by 4 bases and J by 6 bases, with 16 bases between. The CDR3 sequence is 14 residues long.